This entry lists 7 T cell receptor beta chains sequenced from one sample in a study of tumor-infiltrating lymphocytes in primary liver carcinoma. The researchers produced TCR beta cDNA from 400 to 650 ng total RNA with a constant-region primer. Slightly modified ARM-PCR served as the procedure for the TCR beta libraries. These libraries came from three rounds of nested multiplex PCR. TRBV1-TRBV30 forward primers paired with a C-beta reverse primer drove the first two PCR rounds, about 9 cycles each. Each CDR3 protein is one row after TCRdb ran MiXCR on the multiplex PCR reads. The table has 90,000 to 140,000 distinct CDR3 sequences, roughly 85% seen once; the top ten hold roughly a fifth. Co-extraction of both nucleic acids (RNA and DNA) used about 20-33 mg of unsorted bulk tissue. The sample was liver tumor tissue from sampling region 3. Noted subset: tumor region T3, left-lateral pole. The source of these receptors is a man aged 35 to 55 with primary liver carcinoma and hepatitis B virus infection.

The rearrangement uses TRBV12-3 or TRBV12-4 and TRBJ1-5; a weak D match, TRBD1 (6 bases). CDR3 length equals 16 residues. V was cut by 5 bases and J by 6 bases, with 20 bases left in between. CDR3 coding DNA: TGTGCCAGCAGTCCCTCAGGACAGAAGAGGGCTCAGCCCCAGCATTTT. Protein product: CASSPSGQKRAQPQHF.

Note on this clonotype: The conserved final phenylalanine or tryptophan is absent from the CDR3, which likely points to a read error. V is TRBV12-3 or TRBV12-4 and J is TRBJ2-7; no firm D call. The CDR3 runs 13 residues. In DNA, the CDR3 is TGTGCCACCAGTGGTGACACCAGCTACGAGCAGTACTCC. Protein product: CATSGDTSYEQYS.

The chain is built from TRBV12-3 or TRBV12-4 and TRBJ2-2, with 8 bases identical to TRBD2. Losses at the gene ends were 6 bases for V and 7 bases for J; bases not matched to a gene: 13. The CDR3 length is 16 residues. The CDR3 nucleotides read TGTGCCAGCAGAGGCCGCGTAGCGGGGTATATCGGGGAGCTGTTTTTT. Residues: CASRGRVAGYIGELFF.

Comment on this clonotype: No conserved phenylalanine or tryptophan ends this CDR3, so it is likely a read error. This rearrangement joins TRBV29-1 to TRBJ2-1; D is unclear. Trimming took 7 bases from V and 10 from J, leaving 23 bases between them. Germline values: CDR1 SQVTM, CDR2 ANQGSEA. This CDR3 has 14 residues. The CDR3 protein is CSAPDGGRIGEQFL. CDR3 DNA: TGCAGCGCCCCGGATGGCGGCCGGATAGGAGAGCAGTTCTTA.

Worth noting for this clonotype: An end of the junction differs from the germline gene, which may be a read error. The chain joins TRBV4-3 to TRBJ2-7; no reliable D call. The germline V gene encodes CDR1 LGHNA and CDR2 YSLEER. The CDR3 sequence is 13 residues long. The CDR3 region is CASNPRLLEEQYF. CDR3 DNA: TGTGCCAGCAACCCGCGCCTTCTCGAGGAGCAGTACTTC.

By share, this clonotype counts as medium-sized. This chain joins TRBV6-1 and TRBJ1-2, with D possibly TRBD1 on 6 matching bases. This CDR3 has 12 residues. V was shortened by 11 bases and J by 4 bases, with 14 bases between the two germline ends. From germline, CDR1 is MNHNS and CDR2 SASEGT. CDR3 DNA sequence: TGTGCCGGACTGACAGGCGCCTATGGCTACACCTTC. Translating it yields CAGLTGAYGYTF.

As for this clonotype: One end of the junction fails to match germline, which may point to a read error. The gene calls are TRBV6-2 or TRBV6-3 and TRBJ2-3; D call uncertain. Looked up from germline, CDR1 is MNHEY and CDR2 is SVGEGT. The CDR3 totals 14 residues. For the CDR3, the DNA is TGTGCCGGCAGTCCCCGACTCGTGGGAGATACGCAGTATTTT. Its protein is CAGSPRLVGDTQYF.